A selection of T cell receptor beta chains follows, all from one sample in a study of pediatric ulcerative colitis. This table comes from immunoSEQ multiplex PCR, and its TCRdb copy is limited to in-frame clones, with some not included. The repertoire consists of about 64,000 clones, with 86% occurring once and the leading ten covering under 3.5%. The material sequenced was blood. These receptors were collected from a boy younger than 18 with severe ulcerative colitis. CDR3s include the opening cysteine and the closing phenylalanine or tryptophan.

>TRBV19|TRBJ1-5
CASSRMIFSNQPQHF
>TRBV6-6|TRBJ2-1
CASRAGGGHYNEQFF
>TRBV7-9|TRBJ2-7
CASSLGPNEQYF
>TRBV6-1|TRBJ2-2
CASSERQRRTGELFF
>TRBV6-5|TRBJ2-7
CASSFSDRGEQYF
>TRBV11-2|TRBJ2-7
CASSSTSGAYEQYF
>TRBV27|TRBJ2-1
CASSPQSSSYNEQFF
>TRBV5-6|TRBJ1-3
CASSLARDRAGNTIYF
>TRBV7-2|TRBJ2-5
CASSKDRETQYF
>TRBV13|TRBJ2-7
CASSHRTSGSYEQYF
>TRBV11-3|TRBJ2-3
CASSLGGGTDTQYF
>TRBV15|TRBJ2-1
CATSRPGLSNEQFF
>TRBV19|TRBJ2-1
CASSIGLAGVRINEQFF
>TRBV9|TRBJ2-7
CASSVGDFYEQYF
>TRBV11-1|TRBJ2-6
CASSLDGGGVSGANVLTF
>TRBV7-6|TRBJ2-3
CASSLAGLASDTQYF
>TRBV6-5|TRBJ1-1
CASRSRTGDTEAFF
>TRBV4-3|TRBJ1-1
CASSQDRTGGMYTEAFF
>TRBV7-9|TRBJ2-5
CASSPHGTGFTETQYF
>TRBV6-5|TRBJ1-1
CASSLTPVNTEAFF
>TRBV7-8|TRBJ2-1
CASSLAGEYNEQFF
>TRBV30|TRBJ2-1
CAWSGEVSSYNEQFF
>TRBV27|TRBJ1-2
CASSLTGNYGYTF
>TRBV5-1|TRBJ2-1
CASCPGEGPASYNEQFF
>TRBV5-1|TRBJ2-3
CASSTTLSTDTQYF
>TRBV6-1|TRBJ2-7
CASSEGHFYEQYF
>TRBV7-2|TRBJ2-7
CASKLAGGQSYEQYF
>TRBV10-2|TRBJ2-1
CASSQNREYEQFF
>TRBV19|TRBJ2-3
CASSLGGDTQYF
>TRBV27|TRBJ2-1
CASSLSRTSGYYNEQFF
>TRBV11-2|TRBJ2-1
CASSPGLAEPLDNEQFF
>TRBV11-2|TRBJ2-5
CASSPHLSGRRGETQYF
>TRBV19|TRBJ1-2
CASRERGPYGYTF
>TRBV7-2|TRBJ2-7
CASSLRGVTYEQYF
>TRBV6-6|TRBJ1-1
CASMRGGTEAFF
>TRBV10-3|TRBJ2-3
CAISTGLTDTQYF
>TRBV21-1|TRBJ2-5
CASSKGVGGSPETQYF
>TRBV30|TRBJ1-6
CAWSARRGILALHF
>TRBV18|TRBJ2-2
CASSPPTGLDTGELFF
>TRBV6-5|TRBJ2-7
CASRLHPQGSEQYF
>TRBV5-4|TRBJ2-1
CASSWGGQGAVSSYNEQFF
>TRBV21-1|TRBJ2-7
CASSKIGASYEQYF
>TRBV4-1|TRBJ2-1
CASSQDRLAAYNEQFF
>TRBV7-9|TRBJ2-3
CASSLVGRGSTDTQYF
>TRBV19|TRBJ2-1
CASSMGWSGNEQFF
>TRBV29-1|TRBJ1-5
CSVAGDSSNQPQHF
>TRBV10-1|TRBJ2-7
CASSVGTNEQYF